Listed here are 5 T cell receptor beta chains from one sample, sequenced in a study of cytomegalovirus exposure and HLA in healthy donors. The PCR employed 60 Vbeta primers together with 13 Jbeta primers. Method: immunoSEQ multiplex PCR; TCRdb's copy keeps in-frame clones and lacks some. The data contain about 100,000 clones, roughly 82% of them singletons. The sample comprised PBMCs. Receptor source: a man over 45 in good health and CMV-seronegative.

V usage is TRBV5-1 and J usage is TRBJ2-2, with TRBD2 identical over 10 bases. After removal of 2 bases from V and 5 bases from J, the junction contained 6 bases not matched to a gene. This CDR3 has 16 residues. Germline V gene lookup returns CDR1 SGHRS and CDR2 YFSETQ. CDR3 DNA: TGCGCCAGCAGCTTCCTAGCGGGGGTCGGGACCGGGGAGCTGTTTTTT. This gives the protein CASSFLAGVGTGELFF.

The chain links TRBV6-1 to TRBJ2-7; D remains unclear. Germline loops: CDR1 MNHNS, CDR2 SASEGT. With 6 bases removed from V and 4 bases from J, the gap between germline ends came to 4 bases. The CDR3 sequence is 10 residues long. CDR3 in DNA: TGTGCCAGCAGGTTATACGAGCAGTACTTC. Its protein product is CASRLYEQYF.

The chain recombines TRBV15 with TRBJ2-5; D is unresolved. The length of the CDR3 is 13 residues. V gave up 0 bases and J gave up 4 bases, with 6 bases separating them. Germline CDR1 and CDR2: LNHNV and YYDKDF (reference sequence). This CDR3 is CATSRDLGETQYF. The DNA of the CDR3 is TGTGCCACCAGCAGAGATCTAGGAGAGACCCAGTACTTC. The entire variable domain, with the rest obtained from reference TRBV15 and TRBJ2-5, is as follows: DAMVIQNPRYQVTQFGKPVTLSCSQTLNHNVMYWYQQKSSQAPKLLFHYYDKDFNNEADTPDNFQSRRPNTSFCFLDIRSPGLGDTAMYLCATSRDLGETQYFGPGTRLLVL.

The rearrangement uses TRBV28 and TRBJ1-3; TRBD1 is a possible D gene (5 bases). Looked up from germline, CDR1 is MDHEN and CDR2 is SYDVKM. Trimming removed 3 bases at V and 2 bases at J, with 11 bases between. The CDR3 is 15 residues long. Here the CDR3 reads CASSFPGQAGNTIYF. CDR3 DNA: TGTGCCAGCAGTTTCCCTGGACAAGCTGGAAACACCATATATTTT.

The rearrangement uses TRBV5-1 and TRBJ1-2; TRBD1 agrees at 8 bases. The CDR3 is 14 amino acids. CDR1 and CDR2 (germline): SGHRS, YFSETQ. Trimming removed 4 bases from V and 9 bases from J; junction bases left unmatched: 11. CDR3 coding DNA: TGCGCCAGCAGCAGGACATCAGGGGGCTGGAGCTACACCTTC. This gives the protein CASSRTSGGWSYTF.